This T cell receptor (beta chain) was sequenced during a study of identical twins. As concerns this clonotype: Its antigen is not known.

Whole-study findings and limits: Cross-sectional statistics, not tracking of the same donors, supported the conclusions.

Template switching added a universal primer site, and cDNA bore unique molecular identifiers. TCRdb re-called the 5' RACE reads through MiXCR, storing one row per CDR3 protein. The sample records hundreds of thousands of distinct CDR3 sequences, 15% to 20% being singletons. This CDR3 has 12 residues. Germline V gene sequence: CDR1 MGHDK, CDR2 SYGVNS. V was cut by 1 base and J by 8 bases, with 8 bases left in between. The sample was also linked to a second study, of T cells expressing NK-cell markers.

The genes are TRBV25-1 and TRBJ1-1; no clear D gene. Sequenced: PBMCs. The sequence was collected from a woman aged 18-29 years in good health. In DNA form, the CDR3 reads TGTGCCAGCAGTGAATGGACGGGAGAAGCTTTCTTT. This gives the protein CASSEWTGEAFF.